The clone carrying this TCR beta chain was seen a few times. This entry comes from a study of CD8+ T cells in alopecia areata. The wider study: Treated individuals took tofacitinib by mouth, 5 to 10 mg twice daily.

cDNA serving as the sequencing template came from extracted, reverse transcribed RNA. Clones were read by immunoSEQ multiplex PCR, and TCRdb kept only the in-frame ones, dropping some. The table shows around 180,000 clones, with 60% occurring only once. V shed 5 bases and J shed 3 bases, with 17 bases lying between them. CDR3 length equals 15 residues. Germline V gene sequence: CDR1 SEHNR, CDR2 FQNEAQ (reference sequence). Treatment reported: oral pan-JAK inhibitor, 5-10 mg twice daily. The chain combines TRBV7-9 with TRBJ2-7, with a tentative D call TRBD2 (5 bases). The starting material was CD4+ T cells sorted from blood, obtained at week 24, from a patient treated with tofacitinib. The source of this sequence is a human donor with alopecia areata. The CDR3 protein is CASSPRTHGSYEQYF. The CDR3 nucleotides read TGTGCCAGCAGCCCAAGGACTCACGGCAGCTACGAGCAGTACTTC.